This T cell receptor beta chain emerged from a study of blood T cell repertoires in COVID-19. Study overall: Material from acute and convalescent COVID-19 was sourced from the United States, Italy and Spain. The cDNA or gDNA used as material had been derived from T cells, B-cell-depleted T cells, or PBMCs.

Trimming took off 7 bases at V and 4 bases at J, with 12 bases between the two ends. Germline V lookup: CDR1 SGHAT, CDR2 FQNNGV. The CDR3 runs 13 residues. Measured with immunoSEQ multiplex PCR; TCRdb has only the in-frame clones, and not every one. The sample holds around 260,000 clones; 86% are singletons and the top ten take approximately 2%. The sequenced sample was peripheral blood. The J gene is TRBJ2-3, the V gene TRBV11-2; no clear D. This sequence originates from a man aged 25 to 40 with active or convalescent COVID-19. CDR3 residues: CASTKSHADTQYF. CDR3 bases: TGTGCCAGCACCAAGAGCCACGCAGATACGCAGTATTTT.